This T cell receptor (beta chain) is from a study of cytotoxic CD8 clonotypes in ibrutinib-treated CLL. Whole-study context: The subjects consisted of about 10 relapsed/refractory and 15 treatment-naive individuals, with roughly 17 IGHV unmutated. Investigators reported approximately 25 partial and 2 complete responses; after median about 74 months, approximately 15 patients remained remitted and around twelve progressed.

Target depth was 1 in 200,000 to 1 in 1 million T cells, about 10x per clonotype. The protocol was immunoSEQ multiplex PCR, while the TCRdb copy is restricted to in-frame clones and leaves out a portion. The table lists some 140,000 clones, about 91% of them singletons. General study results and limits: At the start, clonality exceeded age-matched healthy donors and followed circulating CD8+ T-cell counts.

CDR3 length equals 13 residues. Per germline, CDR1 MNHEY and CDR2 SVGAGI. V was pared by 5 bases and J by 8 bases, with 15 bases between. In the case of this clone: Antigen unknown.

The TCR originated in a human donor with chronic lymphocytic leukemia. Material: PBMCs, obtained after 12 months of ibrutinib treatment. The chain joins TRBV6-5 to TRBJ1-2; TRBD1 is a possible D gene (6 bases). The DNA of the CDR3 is TGTGCCAGCAGTGCCCAGGGGAGAGGGGGCTACACCTTC. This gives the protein CASSAQGRGGYTF.